These 13 T cell receptor beta chains came from one sample sequenced in a study of T cell repertoires in cytomegalovirus infection (dated by TCRdb to about 2019). TCRdb records Illumina HiSeq 1500 as the sequencer. The public reads were run again by TCRdb, first through fastp at Q25 and then through MiXCR, and only productive beta chains were kept. Each CDR3 protein appears once, grouped with its most common genes and DNA. The sample has about 140,000 distinct CDR3 sequences on record, about 6.1% of them singletons. The ten largest clones capture under 20% of the sample. The sequenced material came from PBMCs. Source of these receptors: a human donor in good health (CMV status not recorded). Some clones in this sample may be carry-over from other donors' samples.

This clonotype was observed at least ten times. The chain uses TRBV11-1 and TRBJ1-1; no firm D call. The germline gives CDR1 SGHAT, CDR2 FQDESV (reference sequence). V lost 4 bases and J lost 8, with 17 bases in between. The length of the CDR3 is 14 residues. CDR3 nucleotides: TGTGCCAGCAGCTCCCGGGCCTTTCGGGGAGAAGCTTTCTTT. Its protein is CASSSRAFRGEAFF.

This sequence joins TRBV2 and TRBJ1-6; D not certain. The germline V gene has CDR1 SNHLY and CDR2 FYNNEI. Between the trimmed V and J ends, which lost 4 bases and 7 bases, there was a span of 8 bases. The CDR3 sequence is 13 residues long. This CDR3 is CASSGGMNSPLHF. The CDR3 DNA sequence: TGTGCCAGCAGTGGAGGAATGAATTCACCCCTCCACTTT.

This chain connects TRBV20-1 to TRBJ2-7; D is perhaps TRBD1 or TRBD2 (6 bases each). V gave up 6 bases and J gave up 2 bases, with 14 bases separating them. The CDR3 runs to 13 residues. Per the germline V gene, CDR1 is DFQATT and CDR2 is SNEGSKA (reference sequence). CDR3 amino acids: CSAGGTHTYEQYF. CDR3 in DNA: TGCAGTGCCGGGGGCACTCATACCTACGAGCAGTACTTC.

In this sample, this clonotype turned up many times. The V gene is TRBV7-2, the J gene TRBJ2-5; D may be TRBD1 (5 bases). V was trimmed by 0 bases and J by 5 bases, leaving 19 bases between them. CDR1 and CDR2 (germline): SGHTA, FQGNSA. CDR3 length: 17 residues. The CDR3 sequence: CASSLASPAGPIETQYF. In DNA form, the CDR3 reads TGTGCCAGCAGCTTAGCGTCACCGGCAGGGCCCATCGAGACCCAGTACTTC.

This clonotype was found many times. The chain recombines TRBV6-1 with TRBJ1-4; weak D call: TRBD1 (5 bases). There are 15 residues in the CDR3. The germline V and J ends were trimmed by 6 bases and 5 bases, with 16 bases remaining between them. CDR1 is MNHNS and CDR2 is SASEGT in the germline V gene. CDR3 DNA: TGTGCCAGCAGACTACCGGGACTCGGAAATGAAAAACTGTTTTTT. Protein sequence: CASRLPGLGNEKLFF.

A few counts support this clonotype. This chain connects TRBV4-1 to TRBJ2-7; D is unresolved. The CDR3 runs to 13 residues. The germline V gene encodes CDR1 MGHRA and CDR2 YSYEKL. Trimming took 3 bases from V and 2 from J, leaving 8 bases between them. CDR3 nucleotide sequence: TGCGCCAGCAGCCAGGCCGGCCCCTACGAGCAGTACTTC. This gives the protein CASSQAGPYEQYF.

This clonotype was seen at least ten times. This chain connects TRBV7-2 to TRBJ1-4, with D uncertain. The CDR3 is 15 residues long. Germline CDR1 reads SGHTA; CDR2 reads FQGNSA. Trimming took 2 bases from V and 8 from J, leaving 15 bases between them. As DNA, the CDR3 is TGTGCCAGCAGCTTAAACCTCAGCGGACGGGAAAAACTGTTTTTT. This gives the protein CASSLNLSGREKLFF.

The sample holds many counts of this clonotype. The rearrangement joins TRBV7-2 to TRBJ1-2; D unresolved. CDR1 is SGHTA, CDR2 FQGNSA, per germline. The CDR3 is 12 residues long. Trimming stripped 3 bases from V and 6 bases from J, with 8 bases between. The CDR3 sequence: CASSFSTDGYTF. In DNA, the CDR3 is TGTGCCAGCAGCTTTTCAACAGATGGCTACACCTTC.

This clonotype was observed at least ten times. This chain joins TRBV7-9 and TRBJ1-4; TRBD1 might be the D (5 bases). The CDR3 has 14 residues. V lost 5 bases to trimming and J lost 7 bases, with 14 bases between them. Germline CDR1 and CDR2: SEHNR and FQNEAQ (reference sequence). CDR3 amino acids: CASSPDRGGEKLFF. The CDR3 nucleotides read TGTGCCAGCAGCCCCGACCGGGGCGGTGAAAAACTGTTTTTT.

The CDR3 DNA follows: TGTGCCAGCAGCCTCTCGGGACAGGGTATCAACACCATATATTTT. Amino acids: CASSLSGQGINTIYF. This chain links TRBV7-2 with TRBJ1-3, with TRBD1 identical over 9 bases. Germline lookup yields CDR1 SGHTA and CDR2 FQGNSA. V dropped 5 bases and J dropped 7; count of bases not matched to a gene: 9. This CDR3 has 15 residues.

This clonotype was seen a few times. The chain couples TRBV28 to TRBJ1-2; D is uncertain. The germline V gene encodes CDR1 MDHEN and CDR2 SYDVKM. There are 12 residues in the CDR3. Trimming stripped 6 bases from V and 6 bases from J, with 11 bases between. The CDR3 nucleotides read TGTGCCAGCAGATCTGGGGTGGATGGCTACACCTTC. This gives the protein CASRSGVDGYTF.

V and J are TRBV6-2 or TRBV6-3 and TRBJ2-5, with 12 bases lining up with TRBD2. The germline V gene has CDR1 MNHEY and CDR2 SVGEGT. The V and J ends lost 5 bases and 0 bases, in that order; junction bases with no gene match: 4. This CDR3 is 16 amino acids long. The CDR3 DNA sequence: TGTGCCAGCAGTCGGACTAGCGGGGACTACCAAGAGACCCAGTACTTC. It codes for CASSRTSGDYQETQYF.

This clonotype occurred many times. The genes are TRBV2 and TRBJ1-1, with unresolved D. From germline, CDR1 is SNHLY and CDR2 FYNNEI. V lost 9 bases and J 11 bases, leaving 19 bases between the germline ends. This CDR3 comprises 12 residues. The CDR3 spells CASSPSDPEAFF. The CDR3 nucleotides read TGTGCCAGTTCCCCCTCCGATCCCGAGGCTTTCTTT.